Below are 7 T cell receptor beta chains sequenced from a single sample in a study of T-cell reconstitution after alpha-beta-depleted transplantation in children. A TCRbeta library incorporating unique molecular identifiers was prepared. TCRdb used MiXCR to reprocess the PCR reads, holding one entry per CDR3 protein. The sample consists of some 15,000 distinct CDR3 sequences, roughly 5.3% of them appearing once. Sequenced material: PBMCs, taken before TCRalphabeta/CD19-depleted stem cell transplant. These receptor sequences come from a boy aged 5-17 years with acute lymphoblastic leukemia, due to receive a stem cell transplant.

Many counts were recorded for this clonotype. The CDR3 DNA sequence: TGCGCCAGCAGCCAAGGACCACGAAGCACAGATACGCAGTATTTT. It codes for CASSQGPRSTDTQYF. This chain links TRBV4-3 with TRBJ2-3; D is unresolved. With 1 base removed from V and 0 bases from J, the gap between germline ends came to 8 bases. Germline V gene sequence: CDR1 LGHNA, CDR2 YSLEER. CDR3 length equals 15 residues.

This clonotype was seen repeatedly, ten times or more. The rearrangement uses TRBV27 and TRBJ2-7, with a possible D match to TRBD2 (6 bases). This CDR3 has 12 residues. Germline CDR1 and CDR2: MNHEY and SMNVEV (reference sequence). Trimming stripped 2 bases from V and 6 bases from J, with 8 bases between. CDR3 sequence (DNA): TGTGCCAGCAGTTTAATGGGGGGCGAGCAGTACTTC. Protein: CASSLMGGEQYF.

This clonotype was seen at least ten times. The rearrangement joins TRBV12-3 or TRBV12-4 to TRBJ2-7, with unresolved D. Trimming took off 3 bases at V and 2 bases at J, with 5 bases between the two ends. CDR3 length: 12 amino acids. CDR3 nucleotide sequence: TGTGCCAGCAGTTTTATACCCTACGAGCAGTACTTC. Translating it yields CASSFIPYEQYF.

This clonotype counts as medium-sized. This rearrangement joins TRBV27 to TRBJ2-3; 8 bases match TRBD1. The CDR3 is 16 residues long. Unmatched junction bases numbered 7, after V lost 3 bases and J lost 2 bases. CDR1 is MNHEY and CDR2 is SMNVEV in the germline V gene (reference sequence). CDR3 protein: CASSFSRGPPTDTQYF. CDR3 nucleotides: TGTGCCAGCAGTTTTAGCAGGGGGCCCCCCACAGATACGCAGTATTTT.

The CDR3: CAMGPRTSPLRNEQFF. For the CDR3, the DNA is TGTGCCATGGGCCCCCGGACTAGCCCCCTTCGGAATGAGCAGTTCTTC. The V gene is TRBV5-3, the J gene TRBJ2-1; 8 bases line up with TRBD2. TRBV5-3 is an open reading frame, and its role is uncertain. V was pared by 9 bases and J by 7 bases, with 18 bases of the junction left unmatched. The CDR3 runs to 16 residues.

This clonotype was recorded only once. One end of the junction does not line up with germline, which may come from a read error. The V gene is TRBV5-5, the J gene TRBJ2-2, with a tentative D call TRBD1 (6 bases). Per the germline V gene, CDR1 is SGHKS and CDR2 is YYEKEE (reference sequence). The CDR3 covers 14 residues. Written as DNA, the CDR3 is TGTGCCAGCAGCCGGGGACACATCTCCGGGGTGCTGTTTTTT. Protein: CASSRGHISGVLFF.

This clonotype was seen many times. The chain has TRBV29-1 and TRBJ2-2; 7 bases align to TRBD2. CDR1 SQVTM and CDR2 ANQGSEA come from the germline V gene. The V segment lost 2 bases and the J segment 4 bases; nucleotides outside the gene matches: 4. The CDR3 contains 14 residues. The CDR3 region is CSVEWGGGTGELFF. The CDR3, as DNA: TGCAGCGTTGAATGGGGGGGGGGCACCGGGGAGCTGTTTTTT.